The 29 T cell receptor beta chains given below trace back to one sample, sequenced in a study of T-cell reconstitution after alpha-beta-depleted transplantation in children. Unique molecular identifiers were incorporated into the prepared TCRbeta library. Each CDR3 protein is one row after TCRdb ran MiXCR on the PCR reads. This table has roughly 500,000 distinct CDR3 sequences, 10% appearing once. The sequenced sample was PBMCs, obtained before TCRalphabeta/CD19-depleted stem cell transplant. These receptors all stem from a child aged 2 to 9 with inherited bone marrow failure, due to receive a stem cell transplant.

The chain joins TRBV10-3 to TRBJ2-5; the D gene is possibly TRBD1 (7 bases). V lost 2 bases and J 5 bases, leaving 15 bases between the germline ends. This CDR3 contains 15 residues. Germline loops: CDR1 ENHRY, CDR2 SYGVKD. CDR3 region: CAISEPPTGRETQYF. CDR3 nucleotides: TGTGCCATCAGTGAGCCCCCGACAGGGAGGGAGACCCAGTACTTC.

The chain is built from TRBV28 and TRBJ2-5; 9 positions agree with TRBD1. The CDR3 is 14 amino acids. V lost 7 bases, J lost 5 bases, and 8 bases stayed unmatched. Germline loops: CDR1 MDHEN, CDR2 SYDVKM. The CDR3 nucleotides are TGTGCCAGCACCGAGACAGGGGGGGGGGAGACCCAGTACTTC. Protein sequence: CASTETGGGETQYF.

The chain has TRBV28 and TRBJ2-7; TRBD2 matches 9 bases. The CDR3 extends over 14 amino acids. V shed 6 bases and J 3 bases; nucleotides not matched to a gene: 6. Germline loops: CDR1 MDHEN, CDR2 SYDVKM. CDR3 DNA: TGTGCCAGCAGCCCCGGGACTAGCTACTACGAGCAGTACTTC. It translates to CASSPGTSYYEQYF.

This clonotype was counted many times. The V and J genes are TRBV4-3 and TRBJ1-6; no clear D gene. This CDR3 is built from 16 residues. Germline CDR1 LGHNA, CDR2 YSLEER. The V gene lost 0 bases and the J gene lost 8 bases, with 14 bases spanning the gap. The CDR3: CASSQEAKDFYSPLHF. In DNA form, the CDR3 reads TGCGCCAGCAGCCAAGAGGCCAAGGACTTCTATTCACCCCTCCACTTT.

This clonotype was found a few times. The chain uses TRBV19 and TRBJ2-3; TRBD2 is a possible D gene (5 bases). Trimming shortened V by 4 bases and J by 0 bases, and 11 bases separated the two germline ends. Germline V gene lookup returns CDR1 LNHDA and CDR2 SQIVND (reference sequence). The CDR3 has 15 amino acids. Here the CDR3 DNA reads TGTGCCAGTAGTAAAGGGCGCGGGAGCACAGATACGCAGTATTTT. It is translated as CASSKGRGSTDTQYF. Supplemented by reference TRBV19 and TRBJ2-3, the full variable domain reads DGGITQSPKYLFRKEGQNVTLSCEQNLNHDAMYWYRQDPGQGLRLIYYSQIVNDFQKGDIAEGYSVSREKKESFPLTVTSAQKNPTAFYLCASSKGRGSTDTQYFGPGTRLTVL.

This clonotype has ten or more counts. This sequence joins TRBV3-1 and TRBJ2-5; D is unresolved. Per the germline V gene, CDR1 is LGHDT and CDR2 is YNNKEL (reference sequence). The CDR3 has 14 residues. Trimming stripped 2 bases from V and 1 base from J, with 8 bases between. The CDR3 DNA is TGTGCCAGCAGCCAATTGGGAAGCCAAGAGACCCAGTACTTC. Amino acids: CASSQLGSQETQYF.

This clonotype was seen many times. V usage is TRBV7-2 and J usage is TRBJ2-7, with 7 positions matching TRBD1. The V gene's germline CDR1 is SGHTA and CDR2 FQGNSA. The V and J ends lost 3 bases and 7 bases, in that order; junction bases with no gene match: 12. The CDR3 has 15 amino acids. CDR3 in DNA: TGTGCCAGCAGCTTTAACAGGGGCCCTCCTGGAGAGCAGTACTTC. It codes for CASSFNRGPPGEQYF.

This clonotype was seen many times. This sequence joins TRBV6-1 and TRBJ2-3, with 8 bases matching TRBD2. V lost 3 bases and J lost 5; bases outside the gene matches: 7. The CDR3 sequence is 15 residues long. Looked up from germline, CDR1 is MNHNS and CDR2 is SASEGT. CDR3 DNA: TGTGCCAGCAGTGACATAGCGGGACTCGGAGATACGCAGTATTTT. It specifies CASSDIAGLGDTQYF.

This clonotype was picked up many times. This chain uses TRBV7-8 with TRBJ2-7, with TRBD1 identical over 9 bases. CDR3 length equals 15 residues. The germline gives CDR1 SGHVS, CDR2 FQNEAQ. V trimming: 8 bases; J trimming: 1 base; junction bases outside the gene matches: 9. This chain's CDR3 is CASGTGTGRSYEQYF. The CDR3 nucleotides are TGTGCCAGCGGGACCGGGACAGGGCGGTCCTACGAGCAGTACTTC.

This clonotype was recorded at least ten times. The chain combines TRBV15 with TRBJ2-2; D is perhaps TRBD1 (5 bases). The V gene's germline CDR1 is LNHNV and CDR2 YYDKDF (reference sequence). The CDR3 loop spans 15 amino acids. V gave up 0 bases and J gave up 5 bases, with 10 bases separating them. DNA of the CDR3: TGTGCCACCAGCAGAGATCAAGGGGTGACCGGGGAGCTGTTTTTT. Translation gives CATSRDQGVTGELFF.

This chain uses TRBV5-1 with TRBJ2-2; maybe TRBD2 (6 bases). The V end lost 4 bases, the J end lost 0 bases, and 10 bases lay between the germline ends. Germline V gene sequence: CDR1 SGHRS, CDR2 YFSETQ. The CDR3 loop spans 15 amino acids. DNA for the CDR3: TGCGCCAGCAGCGCAAGCGGGTCGAACACCGGGGAGCTGTTTTTT. This codes for CASSASGSNTGELFF.

The chain carries TRBV6-1 and TRBJ2-2; 12 bases map to TRBD2. The germline gives CDR1 MNHNS, CDR2 SASEGT. V dropped 3 bases and J dropped 5; count of bases not matched to a gene: 4. The CDR3 loop spans 16 amino acids. CDR3 nucleotides: TGTGCCAGCAGTGACCTAGCGGGAGGGTTTACCGGGGAGCTGTTTTTT. The encoded protein is CASSDLAGGFTGELFF.

This clonotype occurred many times. The chain has TRBV4-2 and TRBJ2-2; D uncertain. Per germline, CDR1 LGHNA and CDR2 YNFKEQ. Trimming left V 6 bases short and J 4 bases short, with 6 bases between. CDR3 length equals 12 residues. The CDR3 nucleotides are TGTGCCAGCAGGTGGAGCACCGGGGAGCTGTTTTTT. It translates to CASRWSTGELFF.

This clonotype has at least ten counts. The chain has TRBV27 and TRBJ2-7, with D perhaps assigned TRBD1 or TRBD2 (5 bases each). V gave up 2 bases and J gave up 8 bases, with 16 bases separating them. Germline V CDR1 and CDR2: MNHEY, SMNVEV (reference sequence). The length of the CDR3 is 14 residues. The CDR3 DNA is TGTGCCAGCAGTTTAGAAGGGGCCCCCGGGAAGCAGTACTTC. Its protein product is CASSLEGAPGKQYF.

For the CDR3, the DNA is TGTGCCAGCTCACCACCAGTTCACAGCGGGCCTAGCACAGATACGCAGTATTTT. As protein: CASSPPVHSGPSTDTQYF. The rearrangement joins TRBV18 to TRBJ2-3; maybe TRBD2 (6 bases). Trimming removed 0 bases from V and 0 bases from J, with 16 bases in between. The CDR3 length is 18 residues. CDR1 KGHSH and CDR2 LQKENI come from the germline V gene. Full variable domain (outside the CDR3, taken from reference TRBV18 and TRBJ2-3): NAGVMQNPRHLVRRRGQEARLRCSPMKGHSHVYWYRQLPEEGLKFMVYLQKENIIDESGMPKERFSAEFPKEGPSILRIQQVVRGDSAAYFCASSPPVHSGPSTDTQYFGPGTRLTVL.

This clonotype was found many times. The chain has TRBV7-2 and TRBJ2-6; TRBD1 aligns across 8 bases. Germline V CDR1 and CDR2: SGHTA, FQGNSA. This CDR3 has 21 residues. The V segment lost 3 bases and the J segment 0 bases; nucleotides outside the gene matches: 16. CDR3 nucleotides: TGTGCCAGCAGCTTCGCTCCGCAGGGGGCAACCATCTTCTCTGGGGCCAACGTCCTGACTTTC. Translated: CASSFAPQGATIFSGANVLTF.

This clonotype showed up many times. V gene TRBV4-3 combines with J gene TRBJ2-7; 10 nucleotides line up with TRBD2. There are 15 residues in the CDR3. Trimming removed 5 bases from V and 1 base from J; junction bases left unmatched: 5. Germline CDR1 and CDR2: LGHNA and YSLEER. The CDR3 spells CASSTGLAVSYEQYF. In nucleotides, the CDR3 is TGCGCCAGCAGCACAGGACTAGCGGTTTCCTACGAGCAGTACTTC.

The chain's CDR3 is CAWSALEGYEQYF. The CDR3 DNA sequence: TGTGCCTGGAGTGCGCTAGAGGGTTACGAGCAGTACTTC. The chain has TRBV30 and TRBJ2-7; weak D call: TRBD2 (5 bases). The germline V gene encodes CDR1 GTSNPN and CDR2 SVGIG (reference sequence). This CDR3 has 13 amino acids. V lost 1 base to trimming and J lost 4 bases, with 11 bases between them.

This clonotype was seen more than once but under ten times. This chain joins TRBV7-9 and TRBJ2-1; D call uncertain. The V gene lost 1 base and the J gene lost 8 bases, with 12 bases spanning the gap. Germline CDR1 SEHNR, CDR2 FQNEAQ (reference sequence). CDR3 size: 14 residues. The CDR3 DNA sequence: TGTGCCAGCAGCTTAGTCGGCGGTTGGGATGAGCAGTTCTTC. It encodes CASSLVGGWDEQFF. The variable domain in full, completed from reference TRBV7-9 and TRBJ2-1, reads DTGVSQNPRHKITKRGQNVTFRCDPISEHNRLYWYRQTLGQGPEFLTYFQNEAQLEKSRLLSDRFSAERPKGSFSTLEIQRTEQGDSAMYLCASSLVGGWDEQFFGPGTRLTVL.

In its sample, this clonotype was seen many times. This chain joins TRBV5-5 and TRBJ1-2, with TRBD1 as a possible D gene (6 bases). Trimming left V 0 bases short and J 7 bases short, with 10 bases between. This CDR3 has 13 residues. CDR1 SGHKS and CDR2 YYEKEE come from the germline V gene (reference sequence). Written as DNA, the CDR3 is TGTGCCAGCAGCTTGGAAGGGGGAGGTGGCTACACCTTC. It translates to CASSLEGGGGYTF.

V and J are TRBV20-1 and TRBJ2-5, with D possibly TRBD1 on 6 matching bases. Germline lookup yields CDR1 DFQATT and CDR2 SNEGSKA (reference sequence). V shed 6 bases and J shed 1 base, with 12 bases lying between them. This CDR3 region has 13 residues. In DNA form, the CDR3 reads TGCAGTGCCCGAGGGACACGCCAAGAGACCCAGTACTTC. This translates into CSARGTRQETQYF.

This clonotype was seen at least ten times. The chain couples TRBV9 to TRBJ2-1; TRBD2 matches 11 bases. The CDR3 totals 18 residues. The V gene's germline CDR1 is SGDLS and CDR2 YYNGEE. After removal of 3 bases from V and 6 bases from J, the junction contained 14 bases not matched to a gene. This chain's CDR3 is CASSEAGLAGAAFNEQFF. The CDR3 DNA is TGTGCCAGCAGCGAGGCAGGACTAGCGGGTGCTGCATTCAATGAGCAGTTCTTC.

About this clonotype itself: A much larger clone lies a single base off, so this may be a read error. The rearrangement links TRBV5-4 to TRBJ1-1; a weak D match, TRBD1 (6 bases). Germline V gene lookup returns CDR1 SGHNT and CDR2 YYREEE (reference sequence). The CDR3 totals 14 residues. Trimming removed 2 bases at V and 3 bases at J, with 11 bases between. This CDR3 is CASSFQGMDTEAFF. CDR3 coding DNA: TGTGCCAGCAGCTTCCAGGGGATGGACACTGAAGCTTTCTTT.

In this sample, this clonotype turned up many times. The germline gene is not matched at one end of the junction; a read error may be the cause. DNA for the CDR3: TGTTCCAGCAGCTTAGTGAGTCTAGCGGGAGGAGCCAAAAACATTCAGTACTTC. This gives the protein CSSSLVSLAGGAKNIQYF. This chain links TRBV7-8 with TRBJ2-4; TRBD2 aligns across 11 bases. Germline V gene data show CDR1 as SGHVS and CDR2 as FQNEAQ. The CDR3 totals 18 residues. Filled out from reference TRBV7-8 and TRBJ2-4, the complete variable domain reads GAGVSQSPRYKVAKRGQDVALRCDPISGHVSLFWYQQALGQGPEFLTYFQNEAQLDKSGLPSDRFFAERPEGSVSTLKIQRTQQEDSAVYLCSSSLVSLAGGAKNIQYFGAGTRLSVL.

This clonotype has at least ten counts. V usage is TRBV20-1 and J usage is TRBJ1-2; 8 positions agree with TRBD1. Trimming removed 3 bases from V and 6 bases from J; junction bases left unmatched: 12. CDR1 and CDR2 from the germline V gene are DFQATT and SNEGSKA (reference sequence). This CDR3 is 15 amino acids long. CDR3 protein: CSARGQVAERHGYTF. The CDR3, as DNA: TGCAGTGCTAGGGGACAGGTAGCCGAGCGTCATGGCTACACCTTC.

As to this clonotype: A much more abundant neighbour one base away suggests this may be a read error. The chain is built from TRBV20-1 and TRBJ1-1, with TRBD1 identical over 7 bases. Germline V gene sequence: CDR1 DFQATT, CDR2 SNEGSKA (reference sequence). The CDR3 is 12 residues long. As DNA, the CDR3 is TGCAGTGCTTTGGACAGGAACACTGGAGCTTTCTTT. It is translated as CSALDRNTGAFF.

This clonotype has only a few counts. The rearrangement joins TRBV2 to TRBJ2-3; weak D call: TRBD2 (5 bases). Trimming shortened V by 5 bases and J by 7 bases, and 19 bases separated the two germline ends. This CDR3 comprises 15 residues. Germline-derived CDR1 and CDR2 are SNHLY and FYNNEI. CDR3 sequence reads: CASSLFPVEGNTQYF. Written as DNA, the CDR3 is TGTGCCAGCAGTCTCTTCCCTGTCGAGGGAAATACGCAGTATTTT.

This clonotype was observed many times. The CDR3 bases are TGTGCCAGCAGCTACCAACCCGGACAGTACTATTACTCTGGGGCCAACGTCCTGACTTTC. Its translation: CASSYQPGQYYYSGANVLTF. J is TRBJ2-6 and V is TRBV3-1, with D maybe TRBD1 (6 bases). V was clipped by 5 bases and J by 0 bases, with 23 bases between them. The CDR3 length is 20 residues. Germline-derived CDR1 and CDR2 are LGHDT and YNNKEL (reference sequence). Together with reference TRBV3-1 and TRBJ2-6, the CDR3 gives the full variable domain: DTAVSQTPKYLVTQMGNDKSIKCEQNLGHDTMYWYKQDSKKFLKIMFSYNNKELIINETVPNRFSPKSPDKAHLNLHINSLELGDSAVYFCASSYQPGQYYYSGANVLTFGAGSRLTVL.

Many counts were recorded for this clonotype. This rearrangement joins TRBV10-3 to TRBJ2-3; D unresolved. The CDR3 length is 16 residues. V lost 0 bases and J 2 bases, leaving 12 bases between the germline ends. Germline CDR1 is ENHRY and CDR2 is SYGVKD. In DNA form, the CDR3 reads TGTGCCATCAGTGAGTCCGGATTAGCAGTCACAGATACGCAGTATTTT. Its protein is CAISESGLAVTDTQYF.